What follows are 21 T cell receptor beta chains derived from one specimen sequenced in a study of blood T cell repertoires in COVID-19. TCRdb keeps only in-frame clones here, not all; method: immunoSEQ multiplex PCR. The table lists tens of thousands of clones, roughly 80% of them singletons. The specimen was peripheral blood. Receptors originate from a man between 65 and 85 years old with acute or convalescent COVID-19.

This rearrangement joins TRBV3-1 (or the pseudogene TRBV3-2) to TRBJ2-3, with TRBD2 matching over 9 bases. After removal of 4 bases from V and 0 bases from J, the junction contained 2 bases not matched to a gene. There are 15 residues in the CDR3. Germline V CDR1 and CDR2: LGHDT, YNNKEL (reference sequence). The DNA for the CDR3 is TGTGCCAGCAGCCCTCTAGCGGGAAGCACAGATACGCAGTATTTT. Its translation is CASSPLAGSTDTQYF.

The chain carries TRBV2 and TRBJ2-3, with D maybe TRBD2 (5 bases). Trimming stripped 9 bases from V and 0 bases from J, with 10 bases between. This CDR3 is built from 13 residues. CDR1 and CDR2 (germline): SNHLY, FYNNEI. The CDR3 reads CARAGGSTDTQYF. The CDR3 coding sequence is TGTGCCAGGGCGGGCGGTAGCACAGATACGCAGTATTTT.

This chain uses TRBV19 with TRBJ2-3, with TRBD2 identical over 12 bases. Germline CDR1 LNHDA, CDR2 SQIVND (reference sequence). The CDR3 is made up of 15 amino acids. J was trimmed by 2 bases and V by 5 bases; bases with no gene match: 2. CDR3 region: CASSPSGRDTDTQYF. The CDR3 coding sequence is TGTGCCAGTAGTCCTAGCGGGAGGGACACAGATACGCAGTATTTT.

The gene calls are TRBV20-1 and TRBJ2-6; D is possibly TRBD1 (6 bases). The CDR3 extends over 11 amino acids. The germline V gene has CDR1 DFQATT and CDR2 SNEGSKA (reference sequence). V lost 5 bases and J lost 13, with 12 bases in between. CDR3 DNA: TGCAGTGCTGCCCAAGGGGGTGTCCTGACTTTC. Its protein is CSAAQGGVLTF.

The chain recombines TRBV30 with TRBJ2-7, with D possibly being TRBD2 (6 bases). Trimming removed 5 bases from V and 7 bases from J, with 18 bases in between. CDR3 length: 13 amino acids. Germline V gene lookup returns CDR1 GTSNPN and CDR2 SVGIG (reference sequence). The CDR3 region is CAWSPGLSGEQYF. The CDR3 DNA reads TGTGCCTGGTCACCGGGACTCTCGGGTGAGCAGTACTTC.

This clone occurred many times. V usage is TRBV3-1 (or the pseudogene TRBV3-2) and J usage is TRBJ2-1; 10 bases are shared with TRBD1. Trimming at V came to 5 bases and at J to 8 bases, leaving 12 bases not matched to a gene. Germline assignment: CDR1 LGHDT and CDR2 YNNKEL (reference sequence). The CDR3 has 16 residues. The CDR3 sequence is CASSAQTGTGAHEQFF. CDR3 sequence (DNA): TGTGCCAGCAGCGCACAAACCGGGACAGGGGCCCATGAGCAGTTCTTC.

The chain has TRBV29-1 and TRBJ2-1; D not certain. The germline gives CDR1 SQVTM, CDR2 ANQGSEA. This CDR3 has 14 amino acids. Trimming stripped 4 bases from V and 4 bases from J, with 14 bases between. CDR3 nucleotide sequence: TGCAGCGTTGTTGAAGACACAACTTACAATGAGCAGTTCTTC. Translation gives CSVVEDTTYNEQFF.

This clone has just a few counts. The chain uses TRBV19 and TRBJ1-2, with D possibly being TRBD1 (6 bases). V lost 5 bases and J 8 bases, leaving 21 bases between the germline ends. Looked up from germline, CDR1 is LNHDA and CDR2 is SQIVND (reference sequence). The CDR3 totals 15 residues. CDR3 in amino acids: CASSRGSDSAWGYTF. The CDR3 nucleotides are TGTGCCAGTAGTCGGGGTTCGGACAGTGCATGGGGCTACACCTTC.

The V and J genes are TRBV18 and TRBJ1-3; D unclear. Germline lookup yields CDR1 KGHSH and CDR2 LQKENI. CDR3 size: 16 residues. The germline V and J ends were trimmed by 3 bases and 0 bases, with 12 bases remaining between them. The CDR3 DNA reads as TGTGCCAGCTCACCGAGGGAAATAGGCTCTGGAAACACCATATATTTT. This encodes CASSPREIGSGNTIYF. Full variable domain (outside the CDR3, taken from reference TRBV18 and TRBJ1-3): NAGVMQNPRHLVRRRGQEARLRCSPMKGHSHVYWYRQLPEEGLKFMVYLQKENIIDESGMPKERFSAEFPKEGPSILRIQQVVRGDSAAYFCASSPREIGSGNTIYFGEGSWLTVV.

This chain uses TRBV7-3 with TRBJ1-3; a possible D gene is TRBD1 (6 bases). Germline V gene data show CDR1 as SGHTA and CDR2 as FQGTGA. The CDR3 extends over 15 amino acids. The V gene lost 5 bases and the J gene lost 0 bases, with 11 bases spanning the gap. As DNA, the CDR3 is TGTGCCAGCAGCCGTACAGGGTCCTCTGGAAACACCATATATTTT. Amino acids: CASSRTGSSGNTIYF.

The chain links TRBV5-1 to TRBJ2-1, with 10 bases lining up with TRBD2. Trimming removed 3 bases from V and 9 bases from J; junction bases left unmatched: 12. This CDR3 is built from 16 residues. The germline gives CDR1 SGHRS, CDR2 YFSETQ. CDR3 protein: CASSSYGLAGVGEQFF. In DNA form, the CDR3 reads TGCGCCAGCAGCTCCTATGGGCTAGCGGGAGTGGGTGAGCAGTTCTTC.

The V and J genes are TRBV29-1 and TRBJ2-2; a possible D gene is TRBD2 (5 bases). With 4 bases removed from V and 2 bases from J, the gap between germline ends came to 11 bases. Germline V CDR1 and CDR2: SQVTM, ANQGSEA. The CDR3 covers 14 residues. DNA of the CDR3: TGCAGCGTTGGCATTTCGGGAAACACCGGGGAGCTGTTTTTT. Amino acid sequence: CSVGISGNTGELFF.

The V and J genes are TRBV9 and TRBJ2-7; no definite D call. The V and J ends lost 3 bases and 6 bases respectively, with 16 bases between them. Germline V gives CDR1 SGDLS, CDR2 YYNGEE. The CDR3 has 14 amino acids. This chain's CDR3 is CASSATDGRTEQYF. The CDR3 nucleotides are TGTGCCAGCAGCGCGACTGACGGCCGAACCGAGCAGTACTTC.

J is TRBJ1-2 and V is TRBV9, with D uncertain. The CDR3 consists of 16 residues. The V end was cut by 0 bases, the J end by 0 bases, with 12 bases between. Germline V CDR1 and CDR2: SGDLS, YYNGEE. CDR3 coding DNA: TGTGCCAGCAGCGTAGCCCCCACCCGAGCTAACTATGGCTACACCTTC. It yields the protein CASSVAPTRANYGYTF.

For the CDR3, the DNA is TGTGCCAGCAGCTTTTTTTCTACGTACCTGGGGACAGAAGAGACCCAGTACTTC. Translation: CASSFFSTYLGTEETQYF. The chain employs TRBV5-6 and TRBJ2-5; TRBD1 matches 7 bases. Trimming took 2 bases from V and 3 from J; bases not matched to a gene: 16. Germline-derived CDR1 and CDR2 are SGHDT and YYEEEE. The CDR3 is 18 amino acids.

The chain couples TRBV4-3 to TRBJ1-1; TRBD1 might be the D (6 bases). The CDR3 has 14 residues. V was clipped by 2 bases and J by 4 bases, with 11 bases between them. In germline, CDR1 is LGHNA, CDR2 YSLEER. The CDR3 loop reads CASSQRGGPTEAFF. In DNA form, the CDR3 reads TGCGCCAGCAGCCAACGGGGGGGCCCCACTGAAGCTTTCTTT.

The rearrangement links TRBV25-1 to TRBJ2-5; 8 bases are shared with TRBD1. CDR1 and CDR2 from the germline V gene are MGHDK and SYGVNS. V lost 5 bases, J lost 7 bases, and 18 bases stayed unmatched. The CDR3 has 17 residues. The CDR3 coding sequence is TGTGCCAGCAGTACCGTCGGGACAGGATCACCTCGAGGGACCCAGTACTTC. Amino acids: CASSTVGTGSPRGTQYF.

The chain combines TRBV5-1 with TRBJ2-3; TRBD2 matches 14 bases. CDR1 and CDR2 from the germline V gene are SGHRS and YFSETQ. J lost 5 bases, V lost 4 bases, and 6 bases had no gene match. This CDR3 region has 16 residues. CDR3 DNA: TGCGCCAGCAGCGCACGACTAGCGGGAGGGGAAGATACGCAGTATTTT. Translating gives CASSARLAGGEDTQYF.

The rearrangement joins TRBV5-8 to TRBJ1-1; possibly TRBD1 for D (5 bases). The germline gives CDR1 SGHTS, CDR2 YDEGEE. The CDR3 sequence is 15 residues long. V was shortened by 0 bases and J by 5 bases, with 14 bases between the two germline ends. This CDR3 reads CASSLAGFGGTEAFF. CDR3 DNA sequence: TGTGCCAGCAGCTTGGCCGGATTTGGGGGGACTGAAGCTTTCTTT.

This clone was observed a few times. The chain is built from TRBV5-1 and TRBJ1-5; D perhaps matches TRBD1 (6 bases). Germline V gene data show CDR1 as SGHRS and CDR2 as YFSETQ. Between the trimmed V and J ends, which lost 2 bases and 7 bases, there was a span of 16 bases. This CDR3 spans 15 amino acids. The CDR3 spells CASSFEAGEGQPQHF. Here the CDR3 DNA reads TGCGCCAGCAGCTTCGAGGCAGGGGAGGGGCAGCCCCAGCATTTT.

The J gene is TRBJ2-7, the V gene TRBV29-1, with TRBD2 matching over 7 bases. The trim removed 2 bases at V and 5 bases at J, leaving 9 bases unmatched. Germline CDR1 reads SQVTM; CDR2 reads ANQGSEA. The CDR3 runs to 14 residues. The CDR3: CSVERGSNPNEQYF. The CDR3 DNA reads TGCAGCGTTGAACGCGGGAGTAACCCCAACGAGCAGTACTTC.